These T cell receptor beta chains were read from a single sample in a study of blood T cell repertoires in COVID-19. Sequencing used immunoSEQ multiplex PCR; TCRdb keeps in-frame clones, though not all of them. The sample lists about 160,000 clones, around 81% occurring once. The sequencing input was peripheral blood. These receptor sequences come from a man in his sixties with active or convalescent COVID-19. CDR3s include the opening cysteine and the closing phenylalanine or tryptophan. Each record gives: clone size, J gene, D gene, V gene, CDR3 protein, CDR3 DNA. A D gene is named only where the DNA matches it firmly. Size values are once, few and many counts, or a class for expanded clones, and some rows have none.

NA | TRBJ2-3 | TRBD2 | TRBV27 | CASSFRSGGQGDTQYF | TGTGCCAGCAGTTTTAGGAGCGGGGGGCAGGGAGATACGCAGTATTTT
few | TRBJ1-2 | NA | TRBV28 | CASSFLLRSRNRGYTF | TGTGCCAGCAGCTTCCTCCTTCGGTCGAGGAATCGAGGCTACACCTTC
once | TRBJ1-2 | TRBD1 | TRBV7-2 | CASSPTGGVGYTF | TGTGCCAGCAGCCCTACAGGGGGGGTTGGCTACACCTTC
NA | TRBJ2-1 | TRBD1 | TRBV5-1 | CASSRTGTGGAYYNEQFF | TGCGCCAGCAGCAGAACCGGGACAGGGGGCGCCTATTATAATGAGCAGTTCTTC
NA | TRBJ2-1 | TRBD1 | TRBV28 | CASSLGQGGYNEQFF | TGTGCCAGCAGCCTCGGACAGGGTGGCTACAATGAGCAGTTCTTC
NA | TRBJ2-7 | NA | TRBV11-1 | CASSPVAGAVEQYF | TGTGCCAGCAGCCCCGTGGCGGGGGCGGTTGAGCAGTACTTC
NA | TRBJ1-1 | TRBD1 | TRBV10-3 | CAIGTGTTEAFF | TGTGCCATCGGGACAGGCACGACTGAAGCTTTCTTT
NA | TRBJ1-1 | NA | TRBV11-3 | CASSLSGTRNTEAFF | TGTGCCAGCAGCTTATCCGGGACAAGGAACACTGAAGCTTTCTTT
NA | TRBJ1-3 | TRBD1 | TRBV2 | CASSETGGNTIYF | TGTGCCAGCAGTGAGACAGGGGGAAACACCATATATTTT
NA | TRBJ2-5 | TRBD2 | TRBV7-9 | CASSLLAGGETQYF | TGTGCCAGCAGCTTACTAGCGGGGGGGGAGACCCAGTACTTC
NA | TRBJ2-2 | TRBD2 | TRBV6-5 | CASSPRREIPGELFF | TGTGCCAGCAGTCCCAGGCGGGAGATCCCCGGGGAGCTGTTTTTT
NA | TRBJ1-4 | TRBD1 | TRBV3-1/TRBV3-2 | CASSPDDRGLLEKLFF | TGTGCCAGCAGCCCAGACGACAGGGGGCTCCTCGAAAAACTGTTTTTT
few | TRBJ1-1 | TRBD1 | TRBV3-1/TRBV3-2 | CASSQGTGGTEAFF | TGTGCCAGCAGCCAAGGGACAGGGGGCACTGAAGCTTTCTTT
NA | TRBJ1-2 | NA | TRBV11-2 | CASSRGRNYGYTF | TGTGCCAGCAGCCGCGGGCGTAACTATGGCTACACCTTC
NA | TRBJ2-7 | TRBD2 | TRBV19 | CASSVLAGAYEQYF | TGTGCCAGTAGTGTCCTGGCGGGAGCCTACGAGCAGTACTTC
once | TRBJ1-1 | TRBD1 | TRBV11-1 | CASSLTGVAPEAFF | TGTGCCAGCAGCCTGACAGGGGTGGCCCCCGAAGCTTTCTTT
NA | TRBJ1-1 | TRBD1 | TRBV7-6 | CASSSGQASTEAFF | TGTGCCAGCAGCTCAGGACAGGCATCCACTGAAGCTTTCTTT
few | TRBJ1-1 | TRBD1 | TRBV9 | CASSVGGTGGSGTEAFF | TGTGCCAGCAGCGTAGGAGGGACAGGGGGCTCGGGGACTGAAGCTTTCTTT
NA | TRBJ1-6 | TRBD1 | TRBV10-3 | CAISERTDRAGNSPLHF | TGTGCCATCAGTGAAAGAACAGACAGGGCCGGTAATTCACCCCTCCACTTT
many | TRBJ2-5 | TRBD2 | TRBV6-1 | CASSELAGGQETQYF | TGTGCCAGCAGTGAACTAGCGGGGGGCCAAGAGACCCAGTACTTC
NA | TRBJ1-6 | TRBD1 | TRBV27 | CASRKGQETNSPLHF | TGTGCCAGCAGAAAAGGACAGGAGACTAATTCACCCCTCCACTTT
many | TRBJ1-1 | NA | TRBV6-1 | CASSENGGAFF | TGTGCCAGCAGTGAAAACGGGGGGGCTTTCTTT
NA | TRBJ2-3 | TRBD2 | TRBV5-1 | CASGSTSGGKDTQYF | TGCGCCAGCGGTTCGACTAGCGGGGGGAAAGATACGCAGTATTTT
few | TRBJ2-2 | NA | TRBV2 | CASKARGAGELFF | TGTGCCAGCAAGGCCAGGGGTGCCGGGGAGCTGTTTTTT
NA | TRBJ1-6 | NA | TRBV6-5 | CASSYPQDSPLHF | TGTGCCAGCAGTTACCCACAGGATTCACCCCTCCACTTT
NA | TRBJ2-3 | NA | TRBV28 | CASSLEGGLSDTQYF | TGTGCCAGCAGCCTGGAGGGGGGGCTTTCAGATACGCAGTATTTT
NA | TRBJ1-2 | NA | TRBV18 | CASSQGDNYGYTF | TGTGCCAGCTCACAGGGGGATAACTATGGCTACACCTTC
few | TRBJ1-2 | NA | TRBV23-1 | CASSHGGQWSNYGYTF | TGCGCCAGCAGTCACGGGGGGCAGTGGTCTAACTATGGCTACACCTTC
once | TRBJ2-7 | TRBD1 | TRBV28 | CASSPPLGTGISYEQYF | TGTGCCAGCAGCCCCCCTCTAGGGACAGGTATCTCCTACGAGCAGTACTTC
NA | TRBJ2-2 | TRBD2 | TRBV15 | CATSSWTSGRDTGELFF | TGTGCCACCAGCAGTTGGACTAGCGGGAGGGACACCGGGGAGCTGTTTTTT
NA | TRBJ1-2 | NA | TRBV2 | CASNREANYGYTF | TGTGCCAGCAACAGGGAAGCTAACTATGGCTACACCTTC
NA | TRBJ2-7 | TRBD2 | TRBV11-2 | CASSLDHSSGGAYEQYF | TGTGCCAGCAGCTTAGATCATTCTAGCGGGGGGGCTTACGAGCAGTACTTC
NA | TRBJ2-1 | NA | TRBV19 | CASSPSDSSYNEQFF | TGTGCCAGTAGTCCCTCGGACAGCTCCTACAATGAGCAGTTCTTC
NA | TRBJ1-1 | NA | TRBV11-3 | CASSSHRDTEAFF | TGTGCCAGCAGCTCTCACCGGGACACTGAAGCTTTCTTT
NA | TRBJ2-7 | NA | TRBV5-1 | CASSLVLQGPYEQYF | TGCGCCAGCAGCTTGGTATTGCAGGGGCCCTACGAGCAGTACTTC
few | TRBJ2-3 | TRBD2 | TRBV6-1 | CASSEVGGRGTDTQYF | TGTGCCAGCAGTGAAGTTGGAGGGAGGGGCACAGATACGCAGTATTTT
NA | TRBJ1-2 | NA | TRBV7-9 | CASRTGGEGGYTF | TGTGCCAGCAGGACCGGGGGAGAGGGTGGCTACACCTTC
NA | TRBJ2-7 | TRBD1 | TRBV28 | CASSGQGQSYEQYF | TGTGCCAGCAGCGGACAGGGGCAATCCTACGAGCAGTACTTC
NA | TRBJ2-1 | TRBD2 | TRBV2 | CAGRTSGGVNEQFF | TGTGCCGGTAGGACTAGCGGGGGGGTTAATGAGCAGTTCTTC
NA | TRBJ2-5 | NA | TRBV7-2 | CASTRTEQETQYF | TGTGCCAGCACCAGGACAGAGCAAGAGACCCAGTACTTC
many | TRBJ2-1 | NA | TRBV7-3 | CASSLSPNNEQFF | TGTGCCAGCAGCTTAAGTCCCAACAATGAGCAGTTCTTC
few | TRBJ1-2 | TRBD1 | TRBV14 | CASSPITGGADGYTF | TGTGCCAGCAGCCCAATTACAGGGGGCGCCGATGGCTACACCTTC